This is a list of T cell receptor beta chains from one sample in a study of T-cell reconstitution after alpha-beta-depleted transplantation in children. TCRdb independently ran MiXCR on the PCR reads; one entry per CDR3 protein. The data hold over 120,000 distinct CDR3 sequences, with about 8.8% observed a single time. Sequences were derived from PBMCs, mostly from graft donor cells, sampled 180 days after TCRalphabeta/CD19-depleted stem cell transplant. The receptors stem from a female patient aged 2-10 years who had a stem cell transplant for congenital amegakaryocytic thrombocytopenia, so the T cells may come from the graft donor. CDR3s leave out the opening cysteine and the closing phenylalanine or tryptophan.

>TRBV7-9|TRBJ2-5
ASSLFGGTQETQY
>TRBV5-2|TRBJ2-7
AMGPGIPCYEQY
>TRBV20-1|TRBJ2-7
SAGSYGAIVREQY
>TRBV7-6|TRBJ2-2
ASTVFDLVTFPDMNTGELF
>TRBV25-1|TRBJ1-1
ASSKRGGVTEAF
>TRBV24-1|TRBJ2-1
ATSQQGYNEQF
>TRBV6-2/TRBV6-3|TRBJ2-2
ASSYSRATGELF
>TRBV6-5|TRBJ1-1
ASSYSRGGWNTEAF
>TRBV12-3/TRBV12-4|TRBJ2-1
AISSLPDWREDVNEQF
>TRBV2|TRBJ2-1
ASSASLAHEQF
>TRBV19|TRBJ2-5
ASSPGTQETQY
>TRBV20-1|TRBJ1-5
SASTGRQPQH
>TRBV12-3/TRBV12-4|TRBJ1-1
ASTSRAEAF
>TRBV12-3/TRBV12-4|TRBJ2-7
ASSFQVSYEQY
>TRBV11-3|TRBJ1-1
ASRHRTNTEAF
>TRBV6-2/TRBV6-3|TRBJ2-3
ASSSSGRWTDTQY
>TRBV20-1|TRBJ1-5
SAREGNRGDGNQPQH
>TRBV15|TRBJ1-5
ATKGTNSNQPQH
>TRBV29-1|TRBJ2-1
SVGQGYNEQF
>TRBV12-3/TRBV12-4|TRBJ1-6
ASSFYSVGAGEANSPLH
>TRBV4-1|TRBJ2-1
ASSHPKIGWGRVTGEQF
>TRBV24-1|TRBJ2-1
ATSDVGTGLGEQF
>TRBV20-1|TRBJ2-5
SATQRYQETQY
>TRBV20-1|TRBJ1-1
SANRQYTEAF
>TRBV6-1|TRBJ2-5
ASIPGLAGPTGETQY
>TRBV12-3/TRBV12-4|TRBJ2-3
ASSPGPSWPDTQY
>TRBV30|TRBJ2-7
AWRVTGTYEQY
>TRBV12-3/TRBV12-4|TRBJ2-7
ASSLNKAGGKDEQY
>TRBV20-1|TRBJ1-6
SATLGGGSSPLH
>TRBV7-9|TRBJ2-1
ASSLGPQRENNEQF
>TRBV6-6|TRBJ1-6
ASKTQPHSPLH
>TRBV5-4|TRBJ1-1
ASSGGQGNTEAF
>TRBV7-8|TRBJ2-3
ASSLVRESDTQY
>TRBV5-1|TRBJ2-1
ASRSSGTVNEQF
>TRBV12-3/TRBV12-4|TRBJ2-1
ASSLETSMYEQF
>TRBV7-2|TRBJ2-7
ASSSRTSGAYEQY
>TRBV20-1|TRBJ2-7
SATGGYEQY
>TRBV28|TRBJ2-3
ASRERGASTDTQY
>TRBV20-1|TRBJ2-7
SATPDSYEQY
>TRBV3-1|TRBJ1-5
ASSLLAGQPQH
>TRBV19|TRBJ2-2
ASRGIEASGELF
>TRBV4-1|TRBJ1-1
ASSPHPRRGKAF
>TRBV12-3/TRBV12-4|TRBJ2-3
ASSSTGTPSDTQY
>TRBV20-1|TRBJ2-1
SASYPGLAERGANEQF
>TRBV18|TRBJ2-3
ASSPIHRGQGDTQY
>TRBV20-1|TRBJ2-2
SARDVGSGELF
>TRBV11-2|TRBJ1-1
ASSLGMTEAF
>TRBV12-3/TRBV12-4|TRBJ2-4
ASSSGQGKAKNIQY
>TRBV20-1|TRBJ1-5
SAIIQGQPQH
>TRBV28|TRBJ2-5
ASSFDLAGGRGQETQY
>TRBV20-1|TRBJ2-2
SARPLRGPPNTGELF